Each of the 22 T cell receptor beta chains below was sequenced from the same sample in a study of blood T cell repertoires in COVID-19. Method: immunoSEQ multiplex PCR; TCRdb's copy keeps in-frame clones and lacks some. The sample yields around 83,000 clones, around 86% seen once. Specimen: peripheral blood. These receptors all come from a man older than 75 with active or convalescent COVID-19.

This chain links TRBV9 with TRBJ2-2; tentative D call: TRBD2 (5 bases). CDR3 size: 17 residues. Germline values: CDR1 SGDLS, CDR2 YYNGEE. V gave up 4 bases and J gave up 0 bases, with 16 bases separating them. The chain's CDR3 is CASSPREGFANTGELFF. In DNA form, the CDR3 reads TGTGCCAGCAGCCCCCGTGAGGGTTTCGCGAACACCGGGGAGCTGTTTTTT.

The V gene is TRBV6-5, the J gene TRBJ1-6; possibly TRBD1 for D (5 bases). The V end was cut by 7 bases, the J end by 0 bases, with 10 bases between. The CDR3 has 15 amino acids. Germline V CDR1 and CDR2: MNHEY, SVGAGI. This CDR3 reads CASMTASSYNSPLHF. The CDR3 DNA sequence: TGTGCCAGCATGACAGCCAGCTCCTATAATTCACCCCTCCACTTT.

J is TRBJ1-1 and V is TRBV6-2 or TRBV6-3; 10 positions match TRBD1. J gave up 5 bases and V 6 bases, and 9 bases lay outside the gene matches. CDR3 length: 15 amino acids. Germline values: CDR1 MNHEY, CDR2 SVGEGT. CDR3: CASSPGDRGGTEAFF. The CDR3 DNA reads TGTGCCAGCAGCCCCGGGGACAGGGGAGGGACTGAAGCTTTCTTT.

The CDR3 here is CASSWTGTSNQPQHF. For the CDR3, the DNA is TGTGCCAGCAGTTGGACAGGGACGAGCAATCAGCCCCAGCATTTT. The chain has TRBV27 and TRBJ1-5; 8 bases map to TRBD1. The CDR3 extends over 15 amino acids. Unmatched junction bases numbered 3, after V lost 4 bases and J lost 1 base. The germline V gene has CDR1 MNHEY and CDR2 SMNVEV (reference sequence).

This sequence joins TRBV6-5 and TRBJ2-5, with 9 bases that match TRBD2. Germline values: CDR1 MNHEY, CDR2 SVGAGI. This CDR3 has 13 amino acids. V was clipped by 7 bases and J by 5 bases; unmatched bases: 5. CDR3: CASKVAGAETQYF. Written as DNA, the CDR3 is TGTGCCAGCAAGGTAGCGGGAGCGGAGACCCAGTACTTC.

V gene TRBV19 combines with J gene TRBJ1-3; perhaps TRBD1 as D (6 bases). The germline V gene has CDR1 LNHDA and CDR2 SQIVND (reference sequence). V dropped 3 bases and J dropped 2 bases, with 20 bases sitting between them. The CDR3 consists of 18 residues. The DNA for the CDR3 is TGTGCCAGTAGTATCGTCCCTCTTGGGGGCTCAACTGGAAACACCATATATTTT. Translated: CASSIVPLGGSTGNTIYF.

The chain employs TRBV2 and TRBJ2-5; 7 bases line up with TRBD1. This CDR3 spans 13 amino acids. After removal of 5 bases from V and 4 bases from J, the junction contained 4 bases not matched to a gene. The germline gives CDR1 SNHLY, CDR2 FYNNEI. CDR3 bases: TGTGCCAGCAGTTTCCGGACAGGAGAGACCCAGTACTTC. Protein product: CASSFRTGETQYF.

This clone has a single count. The genes are TRBV28 and TRBJ2-1, with a tentative D call TRBD2 (5 bases). This CDR3 has 14 residues. Germline CDR1 MDHEN, CDR2 SYDVKM. The V gene lost 5 bases and the J gene lost 4 bases, with 12 bases spanning the gap. CDR3 DNA sequence: TGTGCCAGCAGTGTTCCGGGAAGATACAATGAGCAGTTCTTC. Encoded protein: CASSVPGRYNEQFF. The variable domain in full, completed from reference TRBV28 and TRBJ2-1, reads DVKVTQSSRYLVKRTGEKVFLECVQDMDHENMFWYRQDPGLGLRLIYFSYDVKMKEKGDIPEGYSVSREKKERFSLILESASTNQTSMYLCASSVPGRYNEQFFGPGTRLTVL.

The chain employs TRBV10-1 and TRBJ1-4; D uncertain. V shed 4 bases and J shed 6 bases, with 15 bases lying between them. Germline V gives CDR1 WNHNN, CDR2 SYGVQD (reference sequence). The CDR3 totals 15 residues. CDR3 sequence reads: CASSAQVASDEKLFF. The CDR3 bases are TGCGCCAGCAGTGCCCAGGTGGCTTCGGATGAAAAACTGTTTTTT.

The V call is TRBV3-1 (or the pseudogene TRBV3-2), the J call TRBJ2-5, with 11 bases aligning to TRBD2. Germline lookup yields CDR1 LGHDT and CDR2 YNNKEL (reference sequence). Unmatched junction bases numbered 6, after V lost 1 base and J lost 5 bases. This CDR3 has 16 amino acids. CDR3 protein: CASSQGYSGGAETQYF. The CDR3 nucleotides are TGTGCCAGCAGCCAAGGGTATAGCGGGGGGGCGGAGACCCAGTACTTC.

V usage is TRBV6-2 or TRBV6-3 and J usage is TRBJ1-5; D gene uncertain. The V gene's germline CDR1 is MNHEY and CDR2 SVGEGT. The V gene lost 5 bases and the J gene lost 6 bases, with 14 bases spanning the gap. CDR3 length: 14 residues. This CDR3 reads CASSDPPVAQPQHF. The CDR3 bases are TGTGCCAGCAGTGATCCCCCCGTGGCTCAGCCCCAGCATTTT.

A single count supports this clone. This chain links TRBV19 with TRBJ1-4, with D possibly TRBD1 on 5 matching bases. The length of the CDR3 is 15 residues. V dropped 3 bases and J dropped 6 bases, with 14 bases sitting between them. Germline V lookup: CDR1 LNHDA, CDR2 SQIVND (reference sequence). CDR3 in DNA: TGTGCCAGTAGTATGAGTAGGCAGGGTGATGAAAAACTGTTTTTT. Encoded protein: CASSMSRQGDEKLFF.

The rearrangement links TRBV7-7 to TRBJ2-5, with 10 nucleotides matching TRBD1. CDR3 length: 18 residues. CDR1 and CDR2 from the germline V gene are SSHAT and FNYEAQ (reference sequence). The V segment lost 4 bases and the J segment 4 bases; nucleotides outside the gene matches: 15. The CDR3 bases are TGTGCCAGCAGCTCCGGCGAAACGGGACAGGGGAGTCGAGAGACCCAGTACTTC. It translates to CASSSGETGQGSRETQYF.

The chain employs TRBV5-1 and TRBJ1-1; TRBD1 is a possible D gene (6 bases). Germline V CDR1 and CDR2: SGHRS, YFSETQ. This CDR3 is built from 17 residues. V lost 0 bases and J 6 bases, leaving 21 bases between the germline ends. CDR3 sequence reads: CASSLEARDKRRAEAFF. CDR3 nucleotide sequence: TGCGCCAGCAGCTTGGAGGCAAGGGACAAGCGTCGGGCTGAAGCTTTCTTT.

Only one count was recorded for this clone. The rearrangement uses TRBV6-5 and TRBJ2-1, with 7 nucleotides matching TRBD2. With 6 bases clipped from V and 8 bases from J, the junction kept 7 bases outside the gene matches. This CDR3 region has 13 residues. Germline-derived CDR1 and CDR2 are MNHEY and SVGAGI. The CDR3 region has the DNA TGTGCCAGCAGAGACTCCGGGGGGTATGAGCAGTTCTTC. This encodes CASRDSGGYEQFF.

The chain employs TRBV10-1 and TRBJ2-5, with TRBD2 as a possible D gene (5 bases). Trimming removed 5 bases from V and 2 bases from J, with 9 bases in between. The V gene's germline CDR1 is WNHNN and CDR2 SYGVQD (reference sequence). CDR3 length: 13 residues. The CDR3 reads CASSFSVQETQYF. Written as DNA, the CDR3 is TGCGCCAGCAGTTTTAGCGTGCAAGAGACCCAGTACTTC.

The genes are TRBV6-5 and TRBJ2-2, with a weak D call TRBD2 (5 bases). The CDR3 covers 16 residues. Germline V gene sequence: CDR1 MNHEY, CDR2 SVGAGI. The ends were cut back, 0 bases at V and 6 bases at J, with 14 bases in the middle. CDR3 sequence (DNA): TGTGCCAGCAGTTACTCGGGCACTAGTTTAGCCGGGGAGCTGTTTTTT. Its translation: CASSYSGTSLAGELFF.

This chain joins TRBV3-1 (or the pseudogene TRBV3-2) and TRBJ2-1; D is unclear. This CDR3 comprises 13 residues. V was clipped by 4 bases and J by 9 bases, with 13 bases between them. Germline assignment: CDR1 LGHDT and CDR2 YNNKEL (reference sequence). DNA of the CDR3: TGTGCCAGCAGCCTAAGCTCTACAGTTGAGCAGTTCTTC. Translated: CASSLSSTVEQFF.

The chain joins TRBV3-1 (or the pseudogene TRBV3-2) to TRBJ1-2; a weak D match, TRBD1 (6 bases). The CDR3 is 14 residues long. The germline CDR1 and CDR2 sequences are LGHDT and YNNKEL (reference sequence). V was cut by 3 bases and J by 2 bases, with 10 bases left in between. In DNA, the CDR3 is TGTGCCAGCAGCCACACAGGGAGCAACTATGGCTACACCTTC. It specifies CASSHTGSNYGYTF.

This clone was observed a single time. The chain joins TRBV3-1 (or the pseudogene TRBV3-2) to TRBJ2-4, with TRBD2 matching over 13 bases. Per germline, CDR1 LGHDT and CDR2 YNNKEL (reference sequence). There are 17 residues in the CDR3. Losses at the gene ends were 3 bases for V and 12 bases for J; bases not matched to a gene: 14. This CDR3 reads CASSQTAGLAGPLDQYF. The CDR3, as DNA: TGTGCCAGCAGCCAGACGGCGGGACTAGCGGGGCCCCTAGATCAGTACTTC.

The J gene is TRBJ1-1, the V gene TRBV7-2; 7 bases map to TRBD1. The length of the CDR3 is 13 residues. Per germline, CDR1 SGHTA and CDR2 FQGNSA. The J segment lost 9 bases and the V segment lost 2 bases, leaving 6 bases of the junction unmatched. CDR3 DNA: TGTGCCAGCAGCTTACAAGGACAGGAAAAAGCTTTCTTT. Its translation is CASSLQGQEKAFF.

This rearrangement joins TRBV30 to TRBJ2-7; 7 positions match TRBD1. V was clipped by 0 bases and J by 7 bases; unmatched bases: 6. This CDR3 spans 13 amino acids. The germline gives CDR1 GTSNPN, CDR2 SVGIG (reference sequence). The CDR3 DNA sequence: TGTGCCTGGAGTGTAACAGGGGTTGGGGAGCAGTACGTC. Protein: CAWSVTGVGEQYV.